What follows are 12 T cell receptor beta chains derived from one specimen sequenced in a study of shared clonotypes between healthy human individuals (dated by TCRdb to 2020 to 2021). Library method: the immunoSEQ multiplex PCR assay. TCRdb took over this immuneACCESS table, retaining in-frame rearrangements with V and J assigned. Such tables are incomplete; in checked studies, under half of the missing clones stem from an unresolved V gene, and the remainder is unexplained. A total of fewer than 1.6 million clones appear in this sample, around 98.5% of them only once. The leading ten clones occupy under 0.45% of the sample. Sequencing was done on a sample of naive CD4+ T cells sorted from blood. Per the publication, the cell subset or site label means: CD45RA+ positively selected. The receptors derive from a man aged 25 to 40 in good health.

The chain combines TRBV27 with TRBJ2-7; D possibly corresponds to TRBD1 (6 bases). V was shortened by 7 bases and J by 2 bases, with 18 bases between the two germline ends. The CDR3 length is 15 residues. The V gene's germline CDR1 is MNHEY and CDR2 SMNVEV (reference sequence). CDR3 nucleotide sequence: TGTGCCAGCACTTGGACCTCAGGGGCTGCCTACGAGCAGTACTTC. It encodes CASTWTSGAAYEQYF.

The gene calls are TRBV5-5 and TRBJ2-4, with TRBD2 matching over 11 bases. After removal of 4 bases from V and 5 bases from J, the junction contained 5 bases not matched to a gene. CDR1 and CDR2 (germline): SGHKS, YYEKEE (reference sequence). The CDR3 spans 15 residues. CDR3: CASSRRGLAENIQYF. The CDR3 bases are TGTGCCAGCAGCCGCCGGGGACTAGCGGAAAACATTCAGTACTTC.

This clone was seen only once. The chain couples TRBV18 to TRBJ2-1; no reliable D call. The CDR3 totals 15 residues. CDR1 is KGHSH and CDR2 is LQKENI in the germline V gene. V was cut by 0 bases and J by 1 base, with 7 bases left in between. This CDR3 reads CASSPPMGSYNEQFF. CDR3 nucleotides: TGTGCCAGCTCACCACCGATGGGTTCCTACAATGAGCAGTTCTTC. The whole variable domain, remainder taken from reference TRBV18 and TRBJ2-1, is NAGVMQNPRHLVRRRGQEARLRCSPMKGHSHVYWYRQLPEEGLKFMVYLQKENIIDESGMPKERFSAEFPKEGPSILRIQQVVRGDSAAYFCASSPPMGSYNEQFFGPGTRLTVL.

V usage is TRBV30 and J usage is TRBJ2-2, with D perhaps TRBD2 (6 bases). The V gene's germline CDR1 is GTSNPN and CDR2 SVGIG (reference sequence). CDR3 length equals 13 residues. V shed 7 bases and J shed 7 bases, with 16 bases lying between them. DNA for the CDR3: TGTGCCTACGGAGGGTCCGGCCACGGGGAGCTGTTTTTT. Translated, it gives CAYGGSGHGELFF.

The chain joins TRBV10-1 to TRBJ2-3; 8 bases line up with TRBD2. Trimming cost V 2 bases and J 4 bases; bases outside gene matches: 5. The CDR3 is made up of 15 amino acids. Germline lookup yields CDR1 WNHNN and CDR2 SYGVQD (reference sequence). This chain's CDR3 is CASSESGRGADTQYF. The DNA for the CDR3 is TGCGCCAGCAGTGAGAGCGGGAGAGGAGCAGATACGCAGTATTTT.

The chain employs TRBV5-1 and TRBJ1-2, with TRBD1 identical over 9 bases. CDR1 is SGHRS and CDR2 is YFSETQ in the germline V gene. The V and J ends lost 0 bases and 7 bases, in that order; junction bases with no gene match: 7. The CDR3 is made up of 15 amino acids. The CDR3: CASSLDTGGSSGYTF. The CDR3 DNA reads as TGCGCCAGCAGCTTGGATACAGGGGGCTCCAGTGGCTACACCTTC.

This clone was seen just once. This chain uses TRBV7-2 with TRBJ2-3; a possible D gene is TRBD2 (6 bases). This CDR3 spans 18 amino acids. CDR1 SGHTA and CDR2 FQGNSA come from the germline V gene. The germline V and J ends were trimmed by 1 base and 4 bases, with 21 bases remaining between them. CDR3: CASSLGRGRGRAADTQYF. The DNA of the CDR3 is TGTGCCAGCAGCTTAGGTCGCGGGCGGGGCCGGGCAGCAGATACGCAGTATTTT.

V is TRBV5-1 and J is TRBJ1-1, with D hard to call. V was shortened by 1 base and J by 4 bases, with 11 bases between the two germline ends. CDR3 length equals 14 residues. Germline V gene lookup returns CDR1 SGHRS and CDR2 YFSETQ. The CDR3 sequence is CASSLSLGLTEAFF. DNA of the CDR3: TGCGCCAGCAGCTTGTCCCTGGGCCTCACTGAAGCTTTCTTT.

The genes are TRBV5-1 and TRBJ2-1, with D perhaps given as TRBD1 or TRBD2 (5 bases each). The CDR3 consists of 16 residues. The germline V and J ends were trimmed by 3 bases and 6 bases, with 19 bases remaining between them. The germline gives CDR1 SGHRS, CDR2 YFSETQ. Here the CDR3 DNA reads TGCGCCAGCAGCTCGAATACGGGACCGACGACCAATGAGCAGTTCTTC. Its translation is CASSSNTGPTTNEQFF.

Details on this clone: It may be a read error: a sequence one base away is much more abundant. Distinct nucleotide sequences in the sample also encode this CDR3. The DNA of the CDR3 is TGTGCCAGCTCACCACCGAACACAGATACGCAGTATTTT. As protein: CASSPPNTDTQYF. V and J are TRBV18 and TRBJ2-3; no reliable D call. The CDR3 loop spans 13 amino acids. Germline lookup yields CDR1 KGHSH and CDR2 LQKENI. Trimming stripped 0 bases from V and 2 bases from J, with 3 bases between.

V usage is TRBV5-4 and J usage is TRBJ2-1, with 16 bases matching TRBD2. V lost 2 bases to trimming and J lost 5 bases; unmatched junction nucleotides: 1. This CDR3 has 16 residues. Germline V lookup: CDR1 SGHNT, CDR2 YYREEE (reference sequence). The CDR3 reads CASSLGTSGRDNEQFF. The CDR3 bases are TGTGCCAGCAGCTTAGGGACTAGCGGGAGGGACAATGAGCAGTTCTTC.

The rearrangement uses TRBV10-3 and TRBJ2-7; TRBD1 matches 10 bases. CDR1 and CDR2 from the germline V gene are ENHRY and SYGVKD. The V segment lost 1 base and the J segment 9 bases; nucleotides outside the gene matches: 9. CDR3 length equals 15 residues. In DNA form, the CDR3 reads TGTGCCATCAGTGAGTTAAGGGACAGGGGATCATGGCAGTACTTC. Its protein product is CAISELRDRGSWQYF.